Each of the 8 T cell receptor beta chains below was sequenced from the same sample in a study of blood T cells in healthy people across ages. Next came a second PCR, run for about 6 to 11 cycles, which used a sample-barcoded 5' primer along with a J-beta primer mix. Using its own MiXCR run on the 5' RACE reads, TCRdb lists one record per CDR3 protein. The sample has 550,000 to 700,000 distinct CDR3 sequences, 27% seen once. The sequenced sample consisted of blood. The receptors shown here come from a woman in her 70s in good health.

The V and J genes are TRBV19 and TRBJ1-5; D is unresolved. V was cut by 10 bases and J by 1 base, with 11 bases left in between. Looked up from germline, CDR1 is LNHDA and CDR2 is SQIVND (reference sequence). CDR3 length: 13 residues. The CDR3: CATSDRSNQPQHF. CDR3 in DNA: TGTGCCACTTCGGACCGCAGCAATCAGCCCCAGCATTTT.

The V and J genes are TRBV4-1 and TRBJ2-5; D is undetermined. The V end lost 3 bases, the J end lost 1 base, and 9 bases lay between the germline ends. CDR1 is MGHRA and CDR2 is YSYEKL in the germline V gene. CDR3 length: 14 amino acids. The chain's CDR3 is CASSQTPAQETQYF. The CDR3 DNA is TGCGCCAGCAGCCAGACCCCGGCCCAAGAGACCCAGTACTTC.

This clonotype was observed at least ten times. This chain connects TRBV5-1 to TRBJ1-2; 7 nucleotides match TRBD1. The germline gives CDR1 SGHRS, CDR2 YFSETQ. There are 18 residues in the CDR3. Trimming removed 2 bases from V and 8 bases from J; junction bases left unmatched: 21. CDR3 in amino acids: CASSFQLASQGMTGGYTF. The CDR3 nucleotides read TGCGCCAGCAGCTTTCAGCTCGCTTCACAGGGGATGACGGGAGGCTACACCTTC.

A remark on this clonotype: One junction end disagrees with the germline gene, perhaps due to a read error. This chain joins TRBV7-2 and TRBJ1-3; D perhaps matches TRBD1 (5 bases). The CDR3 length is 11 residues. Germline CDR1 reads SGHTA; CDR2 reads FQGNSA. The CDR3 reads CASSSEGHGVF. In nucleotides, the CDR3 is TGTGCCAGCAGCTCCGAGGGGCACGGCGTTTTT.

The rearrangement links TRBV20-1 to TRBJ2-6; D may be TRBD1 or TRBD2 (5 bases each). The CDR3 covers 17 residues. The germline V gene encodes CDR1 DFQATT and CDR2 SNEGSKA (reference sequence). Deletions cut 0 bases from V and 2 bases from J, with 14 bases between. CDR3 residues: CSARDGGRVAGANVLTF. The CDR3 DNA sequence: TGCAGTGCTAGAGATGGAGGCAGGGTCGCTGGGGCCAACGTCCTGACTTTC.

The chain has TRBV6-6 and TRBJ2-5; 9 bases fit TRBD2. The trim removed 4 bases at V and 5 bases at J, leaving 11 bases unmatched. The CDR3 is made up of 16 amino acids. Looked up from germline, CDR1 is MNHNY and CDR2 is SVGAGI (reference sequence). The CDR3, as DNA: TGTGCCAGCAGTTCTAGCGGCGGGGGGGCGGGGGAGACCCAGTACTTC. The encoded protein is CASSSSGGGAGETQYF.

As to this clonotype: Germline is not matched at one junction end, which may reflect a read error. V is TRBV29-1 and J is TRBJ2-5; 7 positions agree with TRBD1. The CDR3 length is 12 residues. Germline V gene sequence: CDR1 SQVTM, CDR2 ANQGSEA. The CDR3 DNA reads TGCAGCGGGGGACAGCTACAAGAGGCCCAGTACTTC. It yields the protein CSGGQLQEAQYF.

There are a few counts of this clonotype. The chain is built from TRBV20-1 and TRBJ2-5, with a tentative D call TRBD2 (6 bases). This CDR3 has 14 residues. Trimming removed 0 bases at V and 4 bases at J, with 12 bases between. Germline assignment: CDR1 DFQATT and CDR2 SNEGSKA (reference sequence). In DNA form, the CDR3 reads TGCAGTGCTAGAGAATCAACTAGCCGAGAGACCCAGTACTTC. The encoded protein is CSARESTSRETQYF.